Listed below are T cell receptor beta chains from one sample, sequenced in a study of blood T cell repertoires in COVID-19. Here immunoSEQ multiplex PCR was the method, and the copy in TCRdb shows in-frame clones only, minus some. There are roughly 13,000 clones in the sample; roughly 78% occur only once, and roughly a third lies in the top ten. Sequenced input: peripheral blood. The receptors originated from a human donor in a cohort sampled during active COVID-19. The CDR3 runs from the conserved cysteine through the conserved F or W. A D gene is named only where the DNA matches it firmly. Size is stated for part of the rows, as once, few or many counts, or as a class when the clone is expanded.

>-|TRBV19|-|TRBJ1-2
CASSRSTGRVYGYTF
TGTGCCAGTAGTCGCTCGACAGGACGCGTATATGGCTACACCTTC
>TRBD1|TRBV10-1|medium-sized|TRBJ1-4
CASSSGTAKEKLFF
TGCGCCAGCAGTTCCGGGACAGCGAAGGAAAAACTGTTTTTT
>-|TRBV7-2|-|TRBJ1-6
CASSLGWESGYNSPLHF
TGTGCCAGCAGCTTAGGATGGGAGTCGGGATATAATTCACCCCTCCACTTT
>-|TRBV18|-|TRBJ1-4
CASSPRQGTTNEKLFF
TGTGCCAGCTCACCACGCCAGGGAACAACTAATGAAAAACTGTTTTTT
>-|TRBV2|-|TRBJ1-2
CASKQIYGYTF
TGTGCCAGCAAACAAATCTATGGCTACACCTTC
>-|TRBV20-1|-|TRBJ2-7
CSASLRSVNGIDEQYF
TGCAGTGCTAGTCTGCGGTCGGTGAACGGAATAGACGAGCAGTACTTC
>TRBD1|TRBV5-4|-|TRBJ2-1
CASSHDRGWSYNEQFF
TGTGCCAGCAGCCACGACAGGGGTTGGTCCTACAATGAGCAGTTCTTC
>-|TRBV28|few|TRBJ2-1
CASSLPGNYNEQFF
TGTGCCAGCAGCCTACCCGGGAACTACAATGAGCAGTTCTTC
>-|TRBV28|-|TRBJ2-3
CASSTWRASTDTQYF
TGTGCCAGCAGTACCTGGAGAGCTAGCACAGATACGCAGTATTTT
>TRBD1|TRBV27|-|TRBJ2-7
CASRRQGVYEQYF
TGTGCCAGCAGAAGACAGGGAGTTTACGAGCAGTACTTC
>-|TRBV6-5|-|TRBJ1-2
CASSGTLNYGYTF
TGTGCCAGCAGCGGGACACTTAACTATGGCTACACCTTC
>-|TRBV6-5|-|TRBJ1-2
CASSYGDGGYGYTF
TGTGCCAGCAGTTACGGGGATGGAGGTTATGGCTACACCTTC
>TRBD2|TRBV5-4|few|TRBJ2-7
CASSLGTSGRSYEQYF
TGTGCCAGCAGCTTGGGGACTAGCGGGCGATCCTACGAGCAGTACTTC
>TRBD1|TRBV5-1|once|TRBJ1-1
CASSSTGASPEAFF
TGCGCCAGCAGCTCGACAGGGGCTTCCCCCGAAGCTTTCTTT
>TRBD1|TRBV6-4|few|TRBJ1-2
CASSQGGENYGYTF
TGTGCCAGCAGCCAGGGGGGTGAAAACTATGGCTACACCTTC
>TRBD1|TRBV5-1|-|TRBJ2-3
CASSSLLTGGTDTQYF
TGCGCCAGCAGCTCCCTCCTGACAGGGGGCACAGATACGCAGTATTTT
>TRBD1|TRBV28|-|TRBJ2-1
CAIRGQGNEQFF
TGTGCCATCCGAGGACAGGGGAATGAGCAGTTCTTC
>TRBD1|TRBV6-5|few|TRBJ2-1
CASSHDRVENEQFF
TGTGCCAGCAGTCACGACAGGGTCGAGAATGAGCAGTTCTTC
>-|TRBV9|-|TRBJ1-3
CASSVAAGSAGNTIYF
TGTGCCAGCAGCGTAGCGGCAGGTAGCGCTGGAAACACCATATATTTT
>TRBD1|TRBV6-6|-|TRBJ1-5
CASSYSTGYGPQHF
TGTGCCAGCAGTTACTCGACAGGGTACGGGCCCCAGCATTTT
>-|TRBV6-1|few|TRBJ1-1
CASSEPGLGGTEAFF
TGTGCCAGCAGTGAGCCGGGTCTTGGGGGGACTGAAGCTTTCTTT
>TRBD1|TRBV9|-|TRBJ1-2
CASSPGTGDYGYTF
TGTGCCAGCAGCCCCGGGACAGGGGATTATGGCTACACCTTC
>TRBD2|TRBV6-6|-|TRBJ2-6
CASSYSRGSGANVLTF
TGTGCCAGCAGTTACTCGCGGGGGTCTGGGGCCAACGTCCTGACTTTC
>-|TRBV3-1/TRBV3-2|-|TRBJ2-5
CASTLAEETQYF
TGTGCCAGCACGTTAGCGGAAGAGACCCAGTACTTC
>TRBD1|TRBV27|-|TRBJ1-2
CASSRDPGTGILYGYTF
TGTGCCAGCAGTCGAGATCCCGGGACAGGGATCCTCTATGGCTACACCTTC
>TRBD1|TRBV3-1/TRBV3-2|-|TRBJ1-2
CASSRGQGSTF
TGTGCCAGCAGCAGGGGACAGGGGAGCACCTTC
>-|TRBV3-1/TRBV3-2|few|TRBJ1-4
CASSQTGLRNEKLFF
TGTGCCAGCAGCCAAACGGGACTGAGAAATGAAAAACTGTTTTTT
>-|TRBV27|-|TRBJ2-1
CASRPRPSSYNEQFF
TGTGCCAGCAGGCCTAGACCGAGCTCCTACAATGAGCAGTTCTTC
>-|TRBV24-1|-|TRBJ2-6
CATSGGSGANVLTF
TGTGCCACCAGTGGCGGCTCTGGGGCCAACGTCCTGACTTTC
>TRBD1|TRBV12-3/TRBV12-4|-|TRBJ1-6
CASSSNRGSPLHF
TGTGCCAGCAGTTCGAACAGGGGTTCACCCCTCCACTTT
>-|TRBV9|-|TRBJ1-1
CASSAHGRENTEAFF
TGTGCCAGCAGCGCCCACGGTAGAGAAAACACTGAAGCTTTCTTT
>-|TRBV27|-|TRBJ1-2
CASRGAVGGGYTF
TGTGCCAGCAGAGGGGCTGTTGGTGGCGGCTACACCTTC
>-|TRBV5-1|few|TRBJ2-6
CASSFAVSIHFSGANVLTF
TGCGCCAGCAGCTTTGCTGTATCTATTCATTTCTCTGGGGCCAACGTCCTGACTTTC
>TRBD1|TRBV19|few|TRBJ1-5
CASSLGQALYSNQPQHF
TGTGCCAGTAGCTTGGGACAGGCGCTTTATAGCAATCAGCCCCAGCATTTT
>-|TRBV6-2/TRBV6-3|once|TRBJ1-1
CASSSPLKVGANTEAFF
TGTGCCAGCAGTTCCCCCTTAAAGGTGGGGGCTAACACTGAAGCTTTCTTT
>-|TRBV9|-|TRBJ1-2
CASSVEGQTYGYTF
TGTGCCAGCAGCGTAGAAGGACAAACCTATGGCTACACCTTC
>TRBD1|TRBV2|-|TRBJ2-1
CASSGQGYEQFF
TGTGCCAGCAGCGGACAGGGATATGAGCAGTTCTTC
>-|TRBV4-1|-|TRBJ2-3
CASGGKGQLTDTQYF
TGCGCCAGCGGCGGGAAGGGACAGCTCACAGATACGCAGTATTTT
>TRBD1|TRBV7-3|-|TRBJ1-1
CASSFSGGNTEAFF
TGTGCCAGCAGCTTCTCAGGGGGGAACACTGAAGCTTTCTTT
>TRBD2|TRBV18|-|TRBJ2-1
CASSRSSGGQYNEQFF
TGTGCCAGCTCACGGTCTAGCGGGGGCCAATACAATGAGCAGTTCTTC
>-|TRBV4-2|-|TRBJ1-4
CASSQGTERRREKLFF
TGTGCCAGCAGCCAAGGGACGGAGCGGAGGAGGGAAAAACTGTTTTTT
>-|TRBV6-5|-|TRBJ1-2
CASSYGRYGYTF
TGTGCCAGCAGTTACGGGCGATATGGCTACACCTTC
>TRBD2|TRBV9|-|TRBJ2-7
CASSPYSGGVNEQYF
TGTGCCAGCAGCCCATATAGCGGGGGGGTTAACGAGCAGTACTTC
>TRBD2|TRBV27|-|TRBJ2-3
CASSRLLAGSTDTQYF
TGTGCCAGCAGTCGCTTACTAGCGGGCAGCACAGATACGCAGTATTTT
>TRBD1|TRBV7-9|few|TRBJ1-2
CASSPSGTGLGYTF
TGTGCCAGCAGCCCTTCCGGGACAGGGCTTGGCTACACCTTC